Sequencing of this T cell receptor (beta chain) was carried out in a study of graft-versus-host responses after intestinal transplantation. As for the study in general: Anti-thymocyte globulin induction, then tacrolimus and steroids for approximately 3 years, went to all recipients.

The protocol was immunoSEQ multiplex PCR, while the TCRdb copy is restricted to in-frame clones and leaves out a portion. The sample has more than 95,000 clones, roughly 93% seen once; the top ten hold 1.2%. The V gene lost 0 bases and the J gene lost 7 bases, with 16 bases spanning the gap. The CDR3 runs 16 residues. Per the germline V gene, CDR1 is LGHNA and CDR2 is YNFKEQ. Concerning this clone itself: Its antigen is unidentified.

The receptor comes from a human donor who received an intestinal transplant. The sample consisted of unstimulated CD8+ T cells sorted from spleen or lymph node cells, taken before intestinal transplant. This chain links TRBV4-2 with TRBJ1-5; unclear D gene. CDR3 bases: TGTGCCAGCAGCCAAGATTTGTACAGCGGATTACAGCCCCAGCATTTT. Translating gives CASSQDLYSGLQPQHF.